These 29 T cell receptor beta chains originate from one sample sequenced in a study of post-analysis software for immune sequencing data. Carried by the TCR beta cDNA libraries were unique molecular identifiers. TCRdb recomputed calls from the PCR reads with MiXCR, one row per CDR3 protein. The sample carries 800,000 to 950,000 distinct CDR3 sequences, about 53% recorded once. Their specific antigens are unknown. Study conclusions and caveats: Roughly 5 TRBV segments (TRBV5-6, TRBV5-1 and TRBV20-1 among them) occurred more frequently in patients than in controls.

The sequencing input was blood. These receptor sequences come from a girl between 10 and 17 years old with multiple sclerosis.

This clonotype showed up just a few times. This chain connects TRBV5-1 to TRBJ2-1; the D is unclear. Trimming took 3 bases from V and 3 from J, leaving 7 bases between them. The CDR3 length is 13 residues. CDR1 and CDR2 from the germline V gene are SGHRS and YFSETQ. CDR3 nucleotide sequence: TGCGCCAGCAGCTCCCGGAACTACAATGAGCAGTTCTTC. Amino acids: CASSSRNYNEQFF.

This clonotype was counted a single time. The chain carries TRBV5-1 and TRBJ2-2; TRBD1 matches at 8 bases. Trimming removed 0 bases from V and 0 bases from J; junction bases left unmatched: 7. The CDR3 consists of 18 residues. Germline CDR1 reads SGHRS; CDR2 reads YFSETQ. The CDR3 region has the DNA TGCGCCAGCAGCTTGGGCCGGGACAGGCCGGCGAACACCGGGGAGCTGTTTTTT. Protein product: CASSLGRDRPANTGELFF.

The chain combines TRBV5-1 with TRBJ2-1, with 12 positions matching TRBD2. The CDR3 covers 16 residues. The germline gives CDR1 SGHRS, CDR2 YFSETQ. Trimming cost V 4 bases and J 7 bases; bases outside gene matches: 9. The CDR3 bases are TGCGCCAGCAGCAGCGCCCTAGCGGGAGGGCGGAATGAGCAGTTCTTC. It yields the protein CASSSALAGGRNEQFF.

V is TRBV7-6 and J is TRBJ1-5; D uncertain. CDR3 size: 12 residues. From germline, CDR1 is SGHVS and CDR2 FNYEAQ. Trimming removed 5 bases from V and 10 bases from J, with 12 bases in between. The CDR3 here is CASSQIRSPQHF. The CDR3 nucleotides read TGTGCCAGCAGCCAAATCCGATCTCCCCAGCATTTT.

This clonotype was picked up a small number of times. The rearrangement links TRBV12-3 or TRBV12-4 to TRBJ2-4; possible D gene TRBD1, 5 bases. The CDR3 is made up of 16 amino acids. Trimming took off 5 bases at V and 5 bases at J, with 19 bases between the two ends. The CDR3 sequence: CASSKKGLASQNIQYF. The CDR3 nucleotides are TGTGCCAGCAGTAAAAAGGGGTTAGCAAGCCAAAACATTCAGTACTTC.

The V gene is TRBV20-1, the J gene TRBJ2-5; possible D gene TRBD2, 5 bases. The DNA end lines up better with TRBJ2-7; the J call may be wrong. The germline V gene has CDR1 DFQATT and CDR2 SNEGSKA (reference sequence). The CDR3 is 14 amino acids. The CDR3 sequence is CSASSTRDSREQYF. The CDR3 DNA follows: TGCAGTGCTAGCTCTACTAGGGATTCTCGCGAGCAGTACTTC.

The gene calls are TRBV20-1 and TRBJ2-1, with D perhaps TRBD1 (6 bases). The CDR3 is 13 residues long. Germline V lookup: CDR1 DFQATT, CDR2 SNEGSKA (reference sequence). Trimming shortened V by 6 bases and J by 10 bases, and 19 bases separated the two germline ends. As DNA, the CDR3 is TGCAGTGCGCCCCGATACAGGGTAAGCGAGCAGTTCTTC. Its protein product is CSAPRYRVSEQFF.

V and J are TRBV2 and TRBJ2-4; D is undetermined. The DNA matches TRBJ2-7 better at its end, which makes the J call doubtful. The CDR3 consists of 14 residues. Germline CDR1 SNHLY, CDR2 FYNNEI. CDR3: CASSERGSTYEQYF. The CDR3 nucleotides are TGTGCCAGCAGTGAACGTGGTTCTACCTACGAGCAGTACTTC.

The chain joins TRBV5-6 to TRBJ1-5; D is unclear. V was pared by 6 bases and J by 0 bases, with 13 bases between. The CDR3 totals 15 residues. Germline values: CDR1 SGHDT, CDR2 YYEEEE. CDR3 region: CASTRRGISNQPQHF. In nucleotides, the CDR3 is TGTGCCAGCACCCGGAGAGGCATTAGCAATCAGCCCCAGCATTTT.

The chain uses TRBV29-1 and TRBJ2-3; 8 nucleotides agree with TRBD2. The V segment lost 1 base and the J segment 4 bases; nucleotides outside the gene matches: 4. Germline lookup yields CDR1 SQVTM and CDR2 ANQGSEA. This CDR3 contains 14 residues. The CDR3 loop is CSVEARGGADTQYF. Written as DNA, the CDR3 is TGCAGCGTTGAAGCCCGGGGGGGTGCAGATACGCAGTATTTT.

The chain recombines TRBV6-5 with TRBJ2-3, with 12 bases identical to TRBD2. J gave up 3 bases and V 0 bases, and 1 base lay outside the gene matches. Germline CDR1 MNHEY, CDR2 SVGAGI. This CDR3 has 16 amino acids. The CDR3 reads CASSYSTSGSTDTQYF. The DNA for the CDR3 is TGTGCCAGCAGTTACTCGACTAGCGGGAGTACAGATACGCAGTATTTT.

The chain links TRBV7-9 to TRBJ2-1; D not resolved. This CDR3 region has 15 residues. Trimming stripped 1 base from V and 6 bases from J, with 13 bases between. The V gene's germline CDR1 is SEHNR and CDR2 FQNEAQ (reference sequence). CDR3 sequence (DNA): TGTGCCAGCAGCTTAGAACTAATCCTCGTCAATGAGCAGTTCTTC. It specifies CASSLELILVNEQFF.

V gene TRBV20-1 combines with J gene TRBJ2-1; D remains unclear. CDR1 and CDR2 (germline): DFQATT, SNEGSKA (reference sequence). CDR3 size: 15 residues. Trimming cost V 1 base and J 6 bases, with 16 bases left between them. In DNA, the CDR3 is TGCAGTGCTAGAGTCGTGCTAGTCCCCTGCAATGAGCAGTTCTTC. Its protein is CSARVVLVPCNEQFF.

The table lists this clonotype with a few counts. The CDR3 DNA reads as TGTGCGGTAGGGGCCAACGTCCTGACTTTC. Translation gives CAVGANVLTF. The V and J genes are TRBV7-9 and TRBJ2-6; D unclear. CDR1 and CDR2 (germline): SEHNR, FQNEAQ (reference sequence). The CDR3 is 10 residues long. Drawing the rest from reference TRBV7-9 and TRBJ2-6, the complete variable domain is DTGVSQNPRHKITKRGQNVTFRCDPISEHNRLYWYRQTLGQGPEFLTYFQNEAQLEKSRLLSDRFSAERPKGSFSTLEIQRTEQGDSAMYLCAVGANVLTFGAGSRLTVL.

The J gene is TRBJ1-6, the V gene TRBV20-1, with a possible D match to TRBD1 (6 bases). CDR3 length equals 16 residues. V lost 6 bases and J lost 0, with 15 bases in between. Germline V gene data show CDR1 as DFQATT and CDR2 as SNEGSKA (reference sequence). The CDR3 reads CSARTGTSSYNSPLHF. CDR3 DNA sequence: TGCAGTGCAAGAACAGGGACTAGCTCCTATAATTCACCCCTCCACTTT.

This clonotype was found a few times. DNA for the CDR3: TGCAGTGCTAGAGGGGAGGTCCCCCCCAATGAGCAGTTCTTC. This codes for CSARGEVPPNEQFF. The V gene is TRBV20-1, the J gene TRBJ2-1, with D perhaps TRBD2 (6 bases). Germline V gene sequence: CDR1 DFQATT, CDR2 SNEGSKA (reference sequence). Trimming cost V 1 base and J 6 bases, with 13 bases left between them. There are 14 residues in the CDR3.

V usage is TRBV3-1 and J usage is TRBJ1-5, with D possibly TRBD1 on 6 matching bases. V was clipped by 1 base and J by 5 bases, with 12 bases between them. This CDR3 comprises 15 residues. The V gene's germline CDR1 is LGHDT and CDR2 YNNKEL (reference sequence). The CDR3 spells CASSQASTGDQPQHF. CDR3 DNA sequence: TGTGCCAGCAGCCAAGCTTCGACAGGTGATCAGCCCCAGCATTTT.

This clonotype was observed a few times. The chain carries TRBV6-5 and TRBJ2-7; 7 bases map to TRBD1. This CDR3 contains 15 residues. The germline V gene has CDR1 MNHEY and CDR2 SVGAGI. The trim removed 6 bases at V and 3 bases at J, leaving 11 bases unmatched. In DNA form, the CDR3 reads TGTGCCAGCAGACCCAACAGGGGCCCTAACTACGAGCAGTACTTC. Amino acid sequence: CASRPNRGPNYEQYF.

The chain combines TRBV5-6 with TRBJ2-5; TRBD2 might be the D (6 bases). TRBJ2-7 matches the DNA end more closely, so the J call is doubtful. Germline loops: CDR1 SGHDT, CDR2 YYEEEE. This CDR3 is 13 amino acids long. The CDR3 protein is CASKTSLFYEQYF. CDR3 sequence (DNA): TGTGCCAGCAAGACTAGTTTGTTCTACGAGCAGTACTTC.

The chain carries TRBV6-5 and TRBJ1-2; weak D call: TRBD1 (5 bases). The CDR3 runs 12 residues. Trimming took 5 bases from V and 6 from J, leaving 10 bases between them. Germline V CDR1 and CDR2: MNHEY, SVGAGI. The CDR3 reads CASSGSGNGYTF. CDR3 DNA sequence: TGTGCCAGCAGTGGCTCAGGGAATGGCTACACCTTC.

This clonotype was seen only a few times. This sequence joins TRBV19 and TRBJ2-5, with a possible D match to TRBD2 (6 bases). V dropped 8 bases and J dropped 2 bases, with 15 bases sitting between them. This CDR3 is 14 amino acids long. Germline CDR1 reads LNHDA; CDR2 reads SQIVND (reference sequence). The CDR3 nucleotides read TGTGCCAGTGAGGGCGGGGCAGAACAAGAGACCCAGTACTTC. Translated: CASEGGAEQETQYF.

The V call is TRBV29-1, the J call TRBJ2-1, with D possibly TRBD1 on 6 matching bases. CDR3 size: 11 residues. Trimming removed 7 bases from V and 7 bases from J, with 11 bases in between. Germline V lookup: CDR1 SQVTM, CDR2 ANQGSEA. The CDR3 coding sequence is TGCAGCGCCATCAGGGGTAATGAGCAGTTCTTC. Translation gives CSAIRGNEQFF.

The CDR3, as DNA: TGCAGTGCTATGCCTAGCGGGGGATTTTTCACGGATACGCAGTATTTT. Its protein is CSAMPSGGFFTDTQYF. The chain links TRBV20-1 to TRBJ2-3; TRBD2 agrees at 10 bases. Looked up from germline, CDR1 is DFQATT and CDR2 is SNEGSKA (reference sequence). V trimming: 4 bases; J trimming: 6 bases; junction bases outside the gene matches: 13. The CDR3 runs 16 residues.

This chain connects TRBV4-1 to TRBJ2-3; D ambiguous. With 1 base removed from V and 0 bases from J, the gap between germline ends came to 14 bases. CDR1 MGHRA and CDR2 YSYEKL come from the germline V gene. The length of the CDR3 is 17 residues. The DNA for the CDR3 is TGCGCCAGCAGCCAAGGGTATGGAGATCCAAGCACAGATACGCAGTATTTT. This gives the protein CASSQGYGDPSTDTQYF.

This clonotype was seen more than once but under ten times. The J gene is TRBJ2-7, the V gene TRBV5-1, with 8 bases lining up with TRBD1. Germline CDR1 SGHRS, CDR2 YFSETQ. The V and J ends lost 0 bases and 1 base, in that order; junction bases with no gene match: 3. This CDR3 has 15 residues. CDR3 loop: CASSLARTGSYEQYF. The CDR3 nucleotides are TGCGCCAGCAGCTTGGCCAGGACAGGGTCCTACGAGCAGTACTTC.

In DNA form, the CDR3 reads TGCGCCAGCAGCTTGGAGGTCCTACAAGAGACCCAGTACTTC. Residues: CASSLEVLQETQYF. J is TRBJ2-5 and V is TRBV5-1; no reliable D call. Trimming pared 0 bases from V and 2 bases from J, leaving 8 bases between. Germline CDR1 reads SGHRS; CDR2 reads YFSETQ. The CDR3 covers 14 residues.

The chain links TRBV9 to TRBJ2-3; 10 bases line up with TRBD2. The CDR3 extends over 17 amino acids. From germline, CDR1 is SGDLS and CDR2 YYNGEE. J gave up 3 bases and V 4 bases, and 11 bases lay outside the gene matches. CDR3 sequence reads: CASSPKVEAGGTDTQYF. The CDR3 nucleotides read TGTGCCAGCAGCCCAAAGGTCGAAGCGGGAGGGACAGATACGCAGTATTTT.

CDR3 protein: CASKGFYNEQFF. CDR3 nucleotide sequence: TGTGCCAGCAAGGGGTTCTACAATGAGCAGTTCTTC. The genes are TRBV2 and TRBJ2-1; D is possibly TRBD1 (5 bases). The CDR3 has 12 amino acids. V lost 7 bases and J 3 bases, leaving 7 bases between the germline ends. Germline V gene lookup returns CDR1 SNHLY and CDR2 FYNNEI.

This clonotype has ten or more counts. In DNA form, the CDR3 reads TGTGCCATCAGGATAGCGGGGGCCTACGAGCAGTACTTC. Amino acid sequence: CAIRIAGAYEQYF. This chain uses TRBV10-3 with TRBJ2-7; 9 bases fit TRBD2. This CDR3 has 13 amino acids. In germline, CDR1 is ENHRY, CDR2 SYGVKD. With 6 bases clipped from V and 2 bases from J, the junction kept 2 bases outside the gene matches.